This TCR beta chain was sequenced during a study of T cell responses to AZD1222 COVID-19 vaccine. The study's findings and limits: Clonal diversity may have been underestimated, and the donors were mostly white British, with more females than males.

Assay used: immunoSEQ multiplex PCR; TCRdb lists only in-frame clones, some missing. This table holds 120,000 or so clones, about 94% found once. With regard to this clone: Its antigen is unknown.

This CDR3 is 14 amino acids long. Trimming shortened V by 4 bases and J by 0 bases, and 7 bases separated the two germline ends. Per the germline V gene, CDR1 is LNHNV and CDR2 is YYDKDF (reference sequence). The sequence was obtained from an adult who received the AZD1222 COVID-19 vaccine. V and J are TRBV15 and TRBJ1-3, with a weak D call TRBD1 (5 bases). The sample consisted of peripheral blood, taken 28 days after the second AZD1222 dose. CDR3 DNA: TGTGCCACCAGCAAGACAGTCTCTGGAAACACCATATATTTT. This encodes CATSKTVSGNTIYF.